Sequencing of this T cell receptor beta chain was carried out in a study of T-cell memory formation after mild COVID-19. In this sample, this clonotype turned up a few times. V gave up 1 base and J gave up 6 bases, with 12 bases separating them. The length of the CDR3 is 14 residues. TCRdb used MiXCR to reprocess the 5' RACE reads, holding one entry per CDR3 protein. This repertoire shows fewer than 200,000 distinct CDR3 sequences, about 22% found once; its top ten account for about 21%. The TCR originated in an adult woman who had mild COVID-19 (a few samples of this study predate the infection). Cell type and time point are not known. The rearrangement joins TRBV12-3 or TRBV12-4 to TRBJ1-2; unclear D gene. The source material was PBMCs or a T cell subset sorted from them (not recorded which). CDR3 bases: TGTGCCAGCAGTTTAGTTGAGTTTTTCCATGGCTACACCTTC. Encoded protein: CASSLVEFFHGYTF.